This T cell receptor (beta chain) derives from a study of blood T cell repertoires in COVID-19. Study summary: T cells, B-cell-depleted T cells, or PBMCs provided the cDNA or gDNA that served as material.

Original data processing: Nucleated cell number was recorded as an estimate derived from reference gene primer amplification. This table comes from immunoSEQ multiplex PCR, and its TCRdb copy is limited to in-frame clones, with some not included. Clone size and V and J calls were adopted from that table, with D and trimming inferred from the DNA. The table has hundreds of thousands of clones, 65% to 90% seen once; the top ten hold approximately 1.7%. The germline CDR1 and CDR2 sequences are SGHRS and YFSETQ. The CDR3 spans 13 residues. Trimming took 0 bases from V and 2 from J, leaving 6 bases between them. Participants were aged 18 to 89 years, lived in around 22 US areas, and enrolled virtually. Participants' reported clinical history set cohort assignment.

This clonotype was sampled from a man aged 40-50 years who had recovered from COVID-19. Sample: PBMCs or T cells enriched from blood (not recorded which). The chain couples TRBV5-1 to TRBJ2-7; D gene ambiguous. The CDR3 DNA reads TGCGCCAGCAGCTTGGACACACCCTACGAGCAGTACTTC. This translates into CASSLDTPYEQYF.